One T cell receptor beta chain is described in this entry. Profiling relied on immunoSEQ multiplex PCR, and the TCRdb table lists in-frame clones only, not all of them. Of 200,000 to 250,000 clones in the sample, around 88% are singletons; the top ten hold about 14%. Individuals aged about 18 to 90 years were recruited from about two dozen US areas. Clinical history reported by participants formed the basis on which cohorts were assigned. These data belong to a study of blood T cell repertoires in COVID-19. Turning to the study itself: Researchers got acute and convalescent COVID-19 samples from the United States, Italy and Spain. T cells, B-cell-depleted T cells, or PBMCs supplied cDNA or gDNA.

Germline trimming cut 3 bases from V and 1 base from J; bases unmatched to any gene: 3. Per germline, CDR1 SGHRS and CDR2 YFSETQ. The CDR3 extends over 15 amino acids. The chain has TRBV5-1 and TRBJ1-1; the match to TRBD1 covers 10 bases. The clonotype originates from a woman aged 45-59 years with acute COVID-19. The sample taken for sequencing was PBMCs or T cells enriched from blood (not recorded which). CDR3 amino acids: CASSSRQGANTEAFF. CDR3 coding DNA: TGCGCCAGCAGCTCACGACAGGGGGCGAACACTGAAGCTTTCTTT. Complete variable domain (other parts from reference TRBV5-1 and TRBJ1-1): KAGVTQTPRYLIKTRGQQVTLSCSPISGHRSVSWYQQTPGQGLQFLFEYFSETQRNKGNFPGRFSGRQFSNSRSEMNVSTLELGDSALYLCASSSRQGANTEAFFGQGTRLTVV.